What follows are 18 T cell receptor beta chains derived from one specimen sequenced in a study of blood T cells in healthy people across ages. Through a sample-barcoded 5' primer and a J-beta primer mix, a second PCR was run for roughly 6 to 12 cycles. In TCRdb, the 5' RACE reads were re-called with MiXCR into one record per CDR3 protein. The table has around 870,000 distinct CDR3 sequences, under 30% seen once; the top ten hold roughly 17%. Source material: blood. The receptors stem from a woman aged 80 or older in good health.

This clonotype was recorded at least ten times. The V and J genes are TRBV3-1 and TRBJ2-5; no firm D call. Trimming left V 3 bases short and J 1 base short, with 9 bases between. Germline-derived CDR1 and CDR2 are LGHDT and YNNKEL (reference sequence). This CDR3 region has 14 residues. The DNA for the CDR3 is TGTGCCAGCAGCCATTGGCAGGCCCAAGAGACCCAGTACTTC. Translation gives CASSHWQAQETQYF.

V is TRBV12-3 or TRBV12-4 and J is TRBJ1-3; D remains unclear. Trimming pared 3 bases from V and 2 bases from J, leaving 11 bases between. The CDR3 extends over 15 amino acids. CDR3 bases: TGTGCCAGCAGTTTCGGAGGGAGACCTGGAAACACCATATATTTT. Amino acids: CASSFGGRPGNTIYF.

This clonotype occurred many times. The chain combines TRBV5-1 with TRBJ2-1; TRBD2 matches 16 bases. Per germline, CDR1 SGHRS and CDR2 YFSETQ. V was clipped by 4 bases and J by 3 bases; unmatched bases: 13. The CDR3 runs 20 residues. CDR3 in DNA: TGCGCCAGCAGCGTAGTCGGGACTAGCGGGGGGGCGTTCCTCTACAATGAGCAGTTCTTC. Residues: CASSVVGTSGGAFLYNEQFF.

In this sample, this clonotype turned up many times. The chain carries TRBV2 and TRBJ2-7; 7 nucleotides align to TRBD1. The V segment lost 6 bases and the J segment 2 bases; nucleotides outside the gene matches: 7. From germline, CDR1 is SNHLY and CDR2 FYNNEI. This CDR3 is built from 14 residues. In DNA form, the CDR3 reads TGTGCCAGCAGCGCACAGGGGATAACCTACGAGCAGTACTTC. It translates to CASSAQGITYEQYF.

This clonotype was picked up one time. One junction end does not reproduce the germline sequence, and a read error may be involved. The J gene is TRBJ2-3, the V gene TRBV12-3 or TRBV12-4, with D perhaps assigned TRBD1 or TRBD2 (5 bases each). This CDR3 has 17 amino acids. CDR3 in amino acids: CACSLAGTGRKGDTQYF. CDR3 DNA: TGTGCCTGCAGTTTAGCCGGGACGGGGAGAAAGGGAGATACGCAGTATTTT.

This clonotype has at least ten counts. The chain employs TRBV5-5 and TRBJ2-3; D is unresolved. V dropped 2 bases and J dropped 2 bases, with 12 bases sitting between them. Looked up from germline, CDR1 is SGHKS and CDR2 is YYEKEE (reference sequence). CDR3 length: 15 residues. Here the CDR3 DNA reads TGTGCCAGCAGCTTCCTGGACGGAAACACAGATACGCAGTATTTT. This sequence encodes CASSFLDGNTDTQYF.

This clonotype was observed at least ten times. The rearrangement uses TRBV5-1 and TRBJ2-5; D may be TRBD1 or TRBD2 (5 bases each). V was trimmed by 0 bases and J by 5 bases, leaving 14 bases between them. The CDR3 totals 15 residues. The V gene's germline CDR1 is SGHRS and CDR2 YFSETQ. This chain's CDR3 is CASSLVGTAGETQYF. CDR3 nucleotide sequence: TGCGCCAGCAGCTTGGTTGGGACGGCCGGGGAGACCCAGTACTTC.

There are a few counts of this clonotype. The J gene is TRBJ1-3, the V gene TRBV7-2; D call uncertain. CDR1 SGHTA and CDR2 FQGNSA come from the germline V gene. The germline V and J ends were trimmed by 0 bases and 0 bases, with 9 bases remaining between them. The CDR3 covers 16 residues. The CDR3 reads CASSLAEPTSGNTIYF. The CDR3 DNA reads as TGTGCCAGCAGCTTAGCGGAGCCAACCTCTGGAAACACCATATATTTT.

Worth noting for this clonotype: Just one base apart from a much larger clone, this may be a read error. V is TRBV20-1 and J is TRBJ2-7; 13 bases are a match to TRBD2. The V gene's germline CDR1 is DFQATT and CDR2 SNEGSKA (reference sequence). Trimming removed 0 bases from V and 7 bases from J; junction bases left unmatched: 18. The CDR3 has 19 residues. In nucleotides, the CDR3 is TGCAGTGCTAGAGATCTGGTGACTAGCGGGGGGTTCGGCTACAATGAGCAGTACTTC. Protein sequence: CSARDLVTSGGFGYNEQYF.

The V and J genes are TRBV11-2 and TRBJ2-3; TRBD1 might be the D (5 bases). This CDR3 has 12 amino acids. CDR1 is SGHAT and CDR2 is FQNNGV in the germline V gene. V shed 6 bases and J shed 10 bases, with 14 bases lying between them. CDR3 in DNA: TGTGCCAGCAGTCGAGACCAGGGTGCGCAGTATTTT. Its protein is CASSRDQGAQYF.

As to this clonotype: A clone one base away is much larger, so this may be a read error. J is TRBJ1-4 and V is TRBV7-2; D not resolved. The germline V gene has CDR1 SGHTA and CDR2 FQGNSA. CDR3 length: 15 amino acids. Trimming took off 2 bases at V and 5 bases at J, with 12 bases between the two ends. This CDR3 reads CASSLWSGGNEKLFF. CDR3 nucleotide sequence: TGTGCCAGCAGCTTATGGTCCGGCGGCAATGAAAAACTGTTTTTT.

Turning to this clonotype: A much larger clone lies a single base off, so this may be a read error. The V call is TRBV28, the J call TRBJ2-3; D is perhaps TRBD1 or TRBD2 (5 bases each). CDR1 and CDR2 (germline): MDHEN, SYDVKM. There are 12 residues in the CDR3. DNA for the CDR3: TGTGCCAGCAGTCCTGGACGAGGGACGCGGTATTTT. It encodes CASSPGRGTRYF.

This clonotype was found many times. The CDR3, as DNA: TGCAGCGCATGGACGGATCGCACAGATACGCAGTATTTT. This encodes CSAWTDRTDTQYF. The chain joins TRBV29-1 to TRBJ2-3; D ambiguous. CDR1 and CDR2 from the germline V gene are SQVTM and ANQGSEA. This CDR3 region has 13 residues. V was shortened by 7 bases and J by 1 base, with 12 bases between the two germline ends.

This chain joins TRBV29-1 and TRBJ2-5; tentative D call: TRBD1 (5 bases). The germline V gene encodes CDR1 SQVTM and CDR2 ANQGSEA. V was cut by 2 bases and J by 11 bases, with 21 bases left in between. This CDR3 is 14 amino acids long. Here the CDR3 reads CSVESPGSVNEQYF. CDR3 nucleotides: TGCAGCGTTGAATCTCCAGGGTCGGTGAATGAGCAGTACTTC.

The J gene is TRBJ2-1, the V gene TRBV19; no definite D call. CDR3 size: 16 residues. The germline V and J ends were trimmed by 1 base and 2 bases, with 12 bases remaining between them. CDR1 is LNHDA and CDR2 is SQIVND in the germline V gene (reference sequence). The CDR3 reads CASSIARSPPYNEQFF. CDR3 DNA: TGTGCCAGTAGTATAGCGAGGTCCCCACCCTACAATGAGCAGTTCTTC.

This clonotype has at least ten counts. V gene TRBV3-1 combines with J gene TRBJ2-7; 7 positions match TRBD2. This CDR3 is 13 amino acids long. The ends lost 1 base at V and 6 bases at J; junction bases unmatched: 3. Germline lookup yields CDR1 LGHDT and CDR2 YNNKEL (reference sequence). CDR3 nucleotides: TGTGCCAGCAGCCAAGGATCGGGGGGCGAGCAGTACTTC. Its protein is CASSQGSGGEQYF.

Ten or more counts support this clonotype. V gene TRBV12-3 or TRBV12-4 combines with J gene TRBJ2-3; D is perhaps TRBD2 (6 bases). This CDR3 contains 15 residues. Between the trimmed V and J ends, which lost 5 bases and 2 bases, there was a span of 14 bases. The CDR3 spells CASSGGSGNTDTQYF. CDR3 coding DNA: TGTGCCAGCAGTGGAGGGTCGGGGAACACAGATACGCAGTATTTT.

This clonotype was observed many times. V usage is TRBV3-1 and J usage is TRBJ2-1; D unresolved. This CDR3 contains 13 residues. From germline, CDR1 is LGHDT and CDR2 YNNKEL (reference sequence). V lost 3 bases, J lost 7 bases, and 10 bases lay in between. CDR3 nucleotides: TGTGCCAGCAGCCAGAGTTCACGGAATGAGCAGTTCTTC. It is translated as CASSQSSRNEQFF.